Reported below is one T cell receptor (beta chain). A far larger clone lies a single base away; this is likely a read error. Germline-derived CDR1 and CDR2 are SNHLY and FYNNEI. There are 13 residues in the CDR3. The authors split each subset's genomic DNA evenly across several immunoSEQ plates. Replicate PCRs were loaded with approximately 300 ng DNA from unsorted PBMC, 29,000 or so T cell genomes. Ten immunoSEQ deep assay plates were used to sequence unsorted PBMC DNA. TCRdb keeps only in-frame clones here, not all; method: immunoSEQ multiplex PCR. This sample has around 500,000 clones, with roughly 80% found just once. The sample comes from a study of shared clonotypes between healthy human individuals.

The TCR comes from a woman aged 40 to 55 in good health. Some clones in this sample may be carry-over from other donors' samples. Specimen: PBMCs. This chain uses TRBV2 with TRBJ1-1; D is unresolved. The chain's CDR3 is CASSVSTNTGAFF. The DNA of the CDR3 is TGTGCCAGCAGTGTTTCGACAAACACTGGAGCTTTCTTT.